This T cell receptor (beta chain) comes out of a study of cytomegalovirus exposure and HLA in healthy donors. Study-wide results and limits: Later analysis showed TCR association rates varying by HLA locus, highest for DRB1 and lowest for HLA-C. The authors later linked a missense DCLRE1C variant to TCR beta V- and J-gene trimming. Researchers counted around 160 TCR beta chains as cytomegalovirus-associated.

About this clone itself: Its cognate antigen is unknown.

Germline V lookup: CDR1 SGHRS, CDR2 YFSETQ. CDR3 size: 14 residues. Trimming pared 3 bases from V and 4 bases from J, leaving 13 bases between. PCR primers comprised 60 Vbeta and 13 Jbeta primers. Data came from immunoSEQ multiplex PCR; TCRdb stores just in-frame clones and leaves some out. The table has over 150,000 clones, roughly 79% seen once. The TCR sequence derives from a young man in good health and CMV-seronegative. V gene TRBV5-1 combines with J gene TRBJ1-2; D uncertain. Sequencing was carried out using PBMCs. CDR3 nucleotides: TGCGCCAGCAGCTACGCGGCAGCCGTCTATGGCTACACCTTC. Encoded protein: CASSYAAAVYGYTF. Together with reference TRBV5-1 and TRBJ1-2, the CDR3 gives the full variable domain: KAGVTQTPRYLIKTRGQQVTLSCSPISGHRSVSWYQQTPGQGLQFLFEYFSETQRNKGNFPGRFSGRQFSNSRSEMNVSTLELGDSALYLCASSYAAAVYGYTFGSGTRLTVV.